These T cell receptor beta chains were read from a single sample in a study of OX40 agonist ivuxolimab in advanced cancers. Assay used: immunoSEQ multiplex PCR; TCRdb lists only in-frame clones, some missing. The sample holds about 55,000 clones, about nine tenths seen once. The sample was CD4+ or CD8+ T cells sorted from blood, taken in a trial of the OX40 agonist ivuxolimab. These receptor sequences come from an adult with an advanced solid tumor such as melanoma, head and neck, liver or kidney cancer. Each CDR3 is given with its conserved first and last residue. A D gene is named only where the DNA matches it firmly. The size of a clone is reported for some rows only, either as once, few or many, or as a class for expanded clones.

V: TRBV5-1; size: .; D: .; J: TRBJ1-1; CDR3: CASSLRLGLNTEAFF; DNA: TGCGCCAGCAGCTTGCGGTTAGGCTTGAACACTGAAGCTTTCTTT
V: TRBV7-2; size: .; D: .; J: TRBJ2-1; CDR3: CASSSGLWGGVSYNEQFF; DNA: TGTGCCAGCAGCTCAGGTCTTTGGGGAGGAGTCTCCTACAATGAGCAGTTCTTC
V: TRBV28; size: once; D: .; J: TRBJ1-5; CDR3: CASSRGLLSNQPQHF; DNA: TGTGCCAGCAGTAGGGGACTTCTTAGCAATCAGCCCCAGCATTTT
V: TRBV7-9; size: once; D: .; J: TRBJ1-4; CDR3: CASRPREGANEKLFF; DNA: TGTGCCAGCAGACCTCGGGAGGGAGCTAATGAAAAACTGTTTTTT
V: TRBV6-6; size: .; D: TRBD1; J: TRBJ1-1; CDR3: CASTGDRLRAFF; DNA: TGTGCCAGCACCGGGGACAGGCTACGGGCTTTCTTT
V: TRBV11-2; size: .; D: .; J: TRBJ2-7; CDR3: CASSLEKEQYF; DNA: TGTGCCAGCAGCTTAGAGAAAGAGCAGTACTTC
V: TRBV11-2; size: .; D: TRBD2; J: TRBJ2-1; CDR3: CASSSRDYPTNEQFF; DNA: TGTGCCAGCAGCTCCCGGGACTACCCTACCAATGAGCAGTTCTTC
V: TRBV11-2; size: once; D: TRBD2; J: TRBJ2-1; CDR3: CASSRLTSEYNEQFF; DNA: TGTGCCAGCAGCCGTCTGACTAGCGAGTACAATGAGCAGTTCTTC
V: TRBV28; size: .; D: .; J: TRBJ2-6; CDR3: CASSRRLGANVLTF; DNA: TGTGCCAGCAGTAGGCGTCTGGGGGCCAACGTCCTGACTTTC
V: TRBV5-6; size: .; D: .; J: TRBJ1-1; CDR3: CASSSFSTEAFF; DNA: TGTGCCAGCAGCTCCTTCAGCACTGAAGCTTTCTTT
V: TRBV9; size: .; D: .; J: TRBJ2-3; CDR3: CASSVAGDPSTDTQYF; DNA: TGTGCCAGCAGCGTGGCAGGGGACCCTAGCACAGATACGCAGTATTTT
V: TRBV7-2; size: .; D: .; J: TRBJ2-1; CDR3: CASSLSPGLQSSYNEQFF; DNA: TGTGCCAGCAGCTTAAGTCCGGGACTCCAAAGCTCCTACAATGAGCAGTTCTTC
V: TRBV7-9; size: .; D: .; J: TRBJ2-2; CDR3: CASSLADAGELFF; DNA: TGTGCCAGCAGCCTCGCGGACGCCGGGGAGCTGTTTTTT
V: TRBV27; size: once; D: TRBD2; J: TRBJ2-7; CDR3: CASSKSGKIYEQYF; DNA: TGTGCCAGCAGCAAAAGCGGGAAGATCTACGAGCAGTACTTC
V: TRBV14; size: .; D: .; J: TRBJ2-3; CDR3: CASSQTLSDTQYF; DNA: TGTGCCAGCAGCCAAACTCTGTCGGATACGCAGTATTTT
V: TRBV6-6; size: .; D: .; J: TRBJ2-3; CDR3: CASREGWADTQYF; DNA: TGTGCCAGCAGAGAGGGGTGGGCAGATACGCAGTATTTT
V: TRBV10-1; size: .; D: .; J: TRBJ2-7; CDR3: CASSSGTALGLYEQYF; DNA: TGCGCCAGCAGTTCGGGGACTGCCCTTGGCCTATACGAGCAGTACTTC
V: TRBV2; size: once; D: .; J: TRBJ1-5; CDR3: CAGSGPNQPQHF; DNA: TGTGCCGGCAGTGGACCAAATCAGCCCCAGCATTTT
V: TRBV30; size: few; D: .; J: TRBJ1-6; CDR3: CAWSVLGSPLHF; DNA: TGTGCCTGGAGTGTACTAGGATCACCCCTCCACTTT
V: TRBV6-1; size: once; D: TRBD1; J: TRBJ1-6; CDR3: CASSSDRGLAPLHF; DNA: TGTGCCAGCAGTTCGGACAGGGGTTTGGCACCCCTCCACTTT
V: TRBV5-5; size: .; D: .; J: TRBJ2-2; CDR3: CASSPNRGGTGELFF; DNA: TGTGCCAGCAGCCCCAACAGGGGGGGCACCGGGGAGCTGTTTTTT
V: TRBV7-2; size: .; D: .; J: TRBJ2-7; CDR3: CASSFRFFWGEQYF; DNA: TGTGCCAGCAGCTTCAGGTTCTTCTGGGGCGAGCAGTACTTC
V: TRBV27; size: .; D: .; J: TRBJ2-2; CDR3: CASSLQGHRELFF; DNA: TGTGCCAGCAGTTTACAGGGACACCGGGAGCTGTTTTTT
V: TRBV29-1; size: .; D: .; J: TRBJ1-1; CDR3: CSVFPGVNTEAFF; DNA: TGCAGCGTTTTTCCGGGGGTGAACACTGAAGCTTTCTTT
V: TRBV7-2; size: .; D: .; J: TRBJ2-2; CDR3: CASSPVEAGELFF; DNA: TGTGCCAGCAGCCCGGTAGAGGCCGGGGAGCTGTTTTTT
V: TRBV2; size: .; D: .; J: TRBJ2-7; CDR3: CASSGDRTYEQYF; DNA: TGTGCCAGCAGCGGAGACAGGACCTACGAGCAGTACTTC
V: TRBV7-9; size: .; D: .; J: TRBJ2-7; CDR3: CASTHYSLEEGDEQYF; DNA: TGTGCCAGCACCCATTATTCTCTGGAAGAAGGGGACGAGCAGTACTTC
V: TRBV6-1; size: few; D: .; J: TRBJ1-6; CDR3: CASSEASLVGNSPLHF; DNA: TGTGCCAGCAGTGAAGCGTCTCTGGTGGGAAATTCACCCCTCCACTTT
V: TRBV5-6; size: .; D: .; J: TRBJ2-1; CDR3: CASSLDVSVYNEQFF; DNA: TGTGCCAGCAGCTTGGATGTTAGCGTCTACAATGAGCAGTTCTTC
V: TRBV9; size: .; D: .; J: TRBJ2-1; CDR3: CASSASNNEQFF; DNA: TGTGCCAGCAGCGCCTCGAACAATGAGCAGTTCTTC
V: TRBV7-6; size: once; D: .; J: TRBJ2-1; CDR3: CASSPGDGSYNEQFF; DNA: TGTGCCAGCAGCCCCGGTGATGGGTCCTACAATGAGCAGTTCTTC
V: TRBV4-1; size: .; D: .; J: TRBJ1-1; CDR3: CASSQGFTGKDTEAFF; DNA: TGCGCCAGCAGCCAAGGGTTCACAGGGAAGGACACTGAAGCTTTCTTT
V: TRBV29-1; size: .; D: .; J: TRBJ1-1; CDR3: CSVRDRQEAFF; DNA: TGCAGCGTCCGTGACAGACAGGAAGCTTTCTTT
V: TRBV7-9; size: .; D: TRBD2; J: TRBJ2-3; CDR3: CASSGRTSGRADTQYF; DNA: TGTGCCAGCAGCGGAAGGACTAGCGGGAGAGCAGATACGCAGTATTTT
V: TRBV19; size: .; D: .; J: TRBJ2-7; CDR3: CASSWGTASSYEQYF; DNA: TGTGCCAGTAGTTGGGGGACCGCCAGCTCCTACGAGCAGTACTTC
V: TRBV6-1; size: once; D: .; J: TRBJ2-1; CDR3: CASSSGGSYNEQFF; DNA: TGTGCCAGCAGCTCAGGAGGGAGCTACAATGAGCAGTTCTTC
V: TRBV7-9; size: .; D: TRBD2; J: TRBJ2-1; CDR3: CASTEGLAYNEQFF; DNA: TGTGCCAGCACGGAAGGACTAGCCTACAATGAGCAGTTCTTC
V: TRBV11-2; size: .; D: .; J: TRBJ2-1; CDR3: CASSFTRGSYNEQFF; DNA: TGTGCCAGCAGCTTCACTAGGGGTTCATACAATGAGCAGTTCTTC
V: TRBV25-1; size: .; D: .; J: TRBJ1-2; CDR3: CASSRGPGYTF; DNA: TGTGCCAGCTCGCGGGGGCCTGGCTACACCTTC
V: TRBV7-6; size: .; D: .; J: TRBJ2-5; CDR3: CASSLAEETQYF; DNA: TGTGCCAGCAGCTTAGCAGAAGAGACCCAGTACTTC
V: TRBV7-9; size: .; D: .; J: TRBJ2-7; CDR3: CASSLGRYGGVTYEQYF; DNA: TGTGCCAGCAGCTTAGGTCGGTACGGAGGGGTCACCTACGAGCAGTACTTC
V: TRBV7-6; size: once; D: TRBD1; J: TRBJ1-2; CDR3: CASSQYRGYGYTF; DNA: TGTGCCAGCAGCCAATACAGGGGGTATGGCTACACCTTC
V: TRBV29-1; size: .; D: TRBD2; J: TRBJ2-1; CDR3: CSVDGLAGVDEQFF; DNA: TGCAGCGTCGACGGACTAGCGGGAGTTGATGAGCAGTTCTTC
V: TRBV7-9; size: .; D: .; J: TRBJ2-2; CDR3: CASSVRQGGPGELFF; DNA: TGTGCCAGCAGCGTTAGACAGGGAGGTCCCGGGGAGCTGTTTTTT
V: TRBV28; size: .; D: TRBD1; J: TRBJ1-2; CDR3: CASSFRGRDYGYTF; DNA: TGTGCCAGCAGTTTCAGGGGGCGGGACTATGGCTACACCTTC
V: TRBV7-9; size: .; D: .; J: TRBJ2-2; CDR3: CASSLEHLTGELFF; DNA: TGTGCCAGCAGCTTAGAACACCTCACCGGGGAGCTGTTTTTT
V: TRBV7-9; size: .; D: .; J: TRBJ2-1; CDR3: CAAIEADEQFF; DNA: TGTGCCGCGATCGAAGCAGATGAGCAGTTCTTC
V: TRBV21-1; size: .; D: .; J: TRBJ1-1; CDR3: CATASYVNTEAFF; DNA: TGTGCCACCGCCTCGTATGTGAACACTGAAGCTTTCTTT
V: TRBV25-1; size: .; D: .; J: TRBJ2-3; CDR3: CASSERGPGHTQYF; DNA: TGTGCCAGCAGTGAAAGGGGTCCAGGCCATACGCAGTATTTT
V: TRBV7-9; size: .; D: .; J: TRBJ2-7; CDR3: CASSQGGGAPYEQYF; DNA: TGTGCCAGCAGCCAAGGTGGGGGGGCTCCCTACGAGCAGTACTTC
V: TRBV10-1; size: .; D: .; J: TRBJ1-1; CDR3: CASSESPGNTEAFF; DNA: TGCGCCAGCAGTGAGTCGCCGGGGAACACTGAAGCTTTCTTT
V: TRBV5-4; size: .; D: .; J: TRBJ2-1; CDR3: CASSAGTARYNEQFF; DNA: TGTGCCAGCAGCGCGGGGACAGCGCGGTACAATGAGCAGTTCTTC
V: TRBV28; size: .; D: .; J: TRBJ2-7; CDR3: CASSLEGTANSYEQYF; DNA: TGTGCCAGCAGTTTAGAGGGGACGGCAAACTCCTACGAGCAGTACTTC
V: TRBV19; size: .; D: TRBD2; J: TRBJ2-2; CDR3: CASTLLAGGRTGELFF; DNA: TGTGCCAGTACCCTCCTAGCGGGAGGTCGGACCGGGGAGCTGTTTTTT
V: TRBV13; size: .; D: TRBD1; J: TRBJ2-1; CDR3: CASSLERDREFKSAYNEQFF; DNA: TGTGCCAGCAGCTTAGAAAGGGACAGGGAATTTAAGTCGGCCTACAATGAGCAGTTCTTC
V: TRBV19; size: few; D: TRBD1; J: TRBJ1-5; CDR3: CASRQGGQPQHF; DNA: TGTGCCAGTAGACAGGGGGGTCAGCCCCAGCATTTT
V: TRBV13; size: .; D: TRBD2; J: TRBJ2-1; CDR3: CASSPRGLASYNEQFF; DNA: TGTGCCAGCAGTCCGCGGGGACTAGCGTCCTACAATGAGCAGTTCTTC
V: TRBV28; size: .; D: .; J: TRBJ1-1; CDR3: CASRAGAGTEAFF; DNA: TGTGCCAGCAGGGCAGGGGCGGGAACTGAAGCTTTCTTT
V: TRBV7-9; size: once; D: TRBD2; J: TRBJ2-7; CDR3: CASSLEVGGHYEQYF; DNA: TGTGCCAGCAGCTTAGAGGTGGGAGGGCACTACGAGCAGTACTTC